This T cell receptor beta chain stems from a study of cytomegalovirus exposure and HLA in healthy donors. Background on the study: The Caucasian-associated ancestry cluster held less than 85% of approximately 400 genotyped donors.

PCR used 60 Vbeta primers and 13 Jbeta primers. Clones were sequenced by immunoSEQ multiplex PCR, and TCRdb holds only the in-frame ones, with some missing. The sample holds 90,000 to 150,000 clones, roughly 79% seen once. The germline V gene has CDR1 SGHAT and CDR2 FQDESV (reference sequence). Trimming took 3 bases from V and 0 from J, leaving 13 bases between them. The CDR3 spans 16 residues. Sequenced input: PBMCs. The receptor was derived from a woman aged 40 to 50 in good health and CMV-seronegative. The rearrangement uses TRBV11-1 and TRBJ2-3; tentative D call: TRBD2 (6 bases). CDR3 sequence reads: CASSFGGKTSTDTQYF. The DNA for the CDR3 is TGTGCCAGCAGCTTCGGCGGGAAGACTAGCACAGATACGCAGTATTTT.